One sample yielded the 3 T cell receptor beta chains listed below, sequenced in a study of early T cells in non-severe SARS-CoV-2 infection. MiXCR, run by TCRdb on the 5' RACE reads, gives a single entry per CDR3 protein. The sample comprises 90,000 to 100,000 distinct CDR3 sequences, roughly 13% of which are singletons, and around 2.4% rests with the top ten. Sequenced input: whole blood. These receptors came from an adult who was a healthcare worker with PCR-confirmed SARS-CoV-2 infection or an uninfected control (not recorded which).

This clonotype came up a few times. This chain's CDR3 is CASRPAYLSYEQYF. The CDR3 bases are TGTGCCAGCCGGCCAGCCTACCTCTCCTACGAGCAGTACTTC. The gene calls are TRBV2 and TRBJ2-7; no clear D. V was pared by 8 bases and J by 0 bases, with 14 bases between. The CDR3 has 14 residues. The germline CDR1 and CDR2 sequences are SNHLY and FYNNEI.

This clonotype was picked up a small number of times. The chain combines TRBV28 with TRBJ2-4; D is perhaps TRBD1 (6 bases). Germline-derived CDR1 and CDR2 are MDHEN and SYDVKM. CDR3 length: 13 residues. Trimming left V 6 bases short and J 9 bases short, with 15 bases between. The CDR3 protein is CASSYTGRVIQYF. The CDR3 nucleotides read TGTGCCAGCAGCTACACAGGGAGAGTCATTCAGTACTTC.

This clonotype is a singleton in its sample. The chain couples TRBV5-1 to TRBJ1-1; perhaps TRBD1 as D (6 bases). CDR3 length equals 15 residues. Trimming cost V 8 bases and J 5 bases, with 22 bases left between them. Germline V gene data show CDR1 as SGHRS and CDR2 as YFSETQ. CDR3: CASFPTGGAWTEAFF. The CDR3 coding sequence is TGCGCCAGTTTTCCTACCGGGGGCGCGTGGACTGAAGCTTTCTTT.